These 6 T cell receptor beta chains originate from one sample sequenced in a study of blood T cells in healthy people across ages. Combining a sample-barcoded 5' primer with a J-beta primer mix, a second PCR ran for about 7 to 11 cycles. TCRdb processed the 5' RACE reads anew with MiXCR; each CDR3 protein has one entry. The data show 800,000 to 950,000 distinct CDR3 sequences, 45% to 50% seen once. The specimen was blood. The source of these receptors is a man aged 25 to 45 in good health.

The chain employs TRBV7-9 and TRBJ2-7; 8 bases are shared with TRBD1. CDR1 and CDR2 from the germline V gene are SEHNR and FQNEAQ (reference sequence). CDR3 length equals 15 residues. V was clipped by 2 bases and J by 4 bases; unmatched bases: 7. In DNA form, the CDR3 reads TGTGCCAGCAGCTTATCAGGGGGCGTAGGTTACGAGCAGTACTTC. Its translation is CASSLSGGVGYEQYF.

The rearrangement joins TRBV5-1 to TRBJ2-1, with TRBD1 matching over 7 bases. The CDR3 extends over 16 amino acids. Germline-derived CDR1 and CDR2 are SGHRS and YFSETQ. V trimming: 3 bases; J trimming: 0 bases; junction bases outside the gene matches: 6. The CDR3 protein is CASSSQGISSYNEQFF. DNA for the CDR3: TGCGCCAGCAGCTCACAGGGGATTAGCTCCTACAATGAGCAGTTCTTC.

This rearrangement joins TRBV5-1 to TRBJ1-1; 9 nucleotides match TRBD1. The CDR3 covers 15 residues. CDR1 and CDR2 (germline): SGHRS, YFSETQ. V was clipped by 3 bases and J by 4 bases; unmatched bases: 7. This CDR3 is CASSSRTGASTEAFF. The DNA of the CDR3 is TGCGCCAGCAGCTCCCGGACAGGGGCGAGCACTGAAGCTTTCTTT.

In regard to this clonotype: This clone may be a read error of a much larger clone one base away. V gene TRBV7-9 combines with J gene TRBJ2-3; D unclear. CDR1 SEHNR and CDR2 FQNEAQ come from the germline V gene (reference sequence). This CDR3 contains 13 residues. Between the trimmed V and J ends, which lost 5 bases and 5 bases, there was a span of 11 bases. This chain's CDR3 is CASSIPPGDTQYF. CDR3 nucleotide sequence: TGTGCCAGCAGCATCCCACCCGGAGATACGCAGTATTTT.

This rearrangement joins TRBV6-6 to TRBJ1-1, with D maybe TRBD1 (6 bases). V lost 6 bases to trimming and J lost 4 bases, with 15 bases between them. The CDR3 totals 14 residues. Germline V lookup: CDR1 MNHNY, CDR2 SVGAGI (reference sequence). Here the CDR3 DNA reads TGTGCCAGCAGCCCAGAAGGGGGGATCACTGAAGCTTTCTTT. Encoded protein: CASSPEGGITEAFF.

This clonotype came up a few times. The genes are TRBV3-1 and TRBJ2-5, with 8 bases that match TRBD1. The J call may be wrong; the DNA end is better matched by TRBJ2-7. CDR1 LGHDT and CDR2 YNNKEL come from the germline V gene (reference sequence). The CDR3 covers 14 residues. CDR3 in amino acids: CASSVGQGGGEQYF. The DNA of the CDR3 is TGTGCCAGCAGCGTAGGACAGGGAGGTGGCGAGCAGTACTTC.